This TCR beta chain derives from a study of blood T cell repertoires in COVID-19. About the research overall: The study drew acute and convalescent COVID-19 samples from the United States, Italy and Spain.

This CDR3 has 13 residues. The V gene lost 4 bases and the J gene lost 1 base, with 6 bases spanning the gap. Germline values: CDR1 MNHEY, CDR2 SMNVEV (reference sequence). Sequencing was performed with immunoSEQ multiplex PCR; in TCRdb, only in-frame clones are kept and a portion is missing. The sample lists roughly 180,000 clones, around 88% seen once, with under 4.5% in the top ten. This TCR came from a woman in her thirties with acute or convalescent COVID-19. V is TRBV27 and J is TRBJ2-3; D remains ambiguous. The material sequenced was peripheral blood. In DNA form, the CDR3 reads TGTGCCAGCAGTTCGTATGGCACAGATACGCAGTATTTT. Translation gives CASSSYGTDTQYF.